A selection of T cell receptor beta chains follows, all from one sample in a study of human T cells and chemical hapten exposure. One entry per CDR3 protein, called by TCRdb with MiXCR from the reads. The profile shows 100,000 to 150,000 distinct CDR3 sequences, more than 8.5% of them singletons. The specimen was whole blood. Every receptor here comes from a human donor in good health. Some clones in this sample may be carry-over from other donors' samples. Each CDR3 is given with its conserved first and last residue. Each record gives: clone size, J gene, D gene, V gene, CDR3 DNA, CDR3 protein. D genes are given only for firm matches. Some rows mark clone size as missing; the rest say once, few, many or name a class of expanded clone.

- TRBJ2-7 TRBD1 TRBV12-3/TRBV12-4 TGTGCCAGCAGACCCGGGACAGGGGGTATCCACGAGCAGTACTTC CASRPGTGGIHEQYF
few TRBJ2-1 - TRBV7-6 TGTGCCAGCAGCTTAATAGGCGAAGGGGCCTACAATGAGCAGTTCTTC CASSLIGEGAYNEQFF
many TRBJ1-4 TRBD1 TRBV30 TGTGCCTGGAGTACAGGACAGGGCAATGAAAAACTGTTTTTT CAWSTGQGNEKLFF
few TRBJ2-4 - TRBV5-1 TGCGCCAGCAGCTTTGCGGAGACGGGTGCCAAAAACATTCAGTACTTC CASSFAETGAKNIQYF
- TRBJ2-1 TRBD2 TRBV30 TGTGCCTGGAGTGCGGCGGGAGGCCCTAACAATGAGCAGTTCTTC CAWSAAGGPNNEQFF
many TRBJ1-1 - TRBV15 TGTGCCACCAGCAGATTACAGGGTCAGAACACTGAAGCTTTCTTT CATSRLQGQNTEAFF
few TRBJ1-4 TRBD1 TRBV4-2 TGTGCCAGCAGCCAAGGTCTCCCCCCAGGGGGCGCGGGTGAAAAACTGTTTTTT CASSQGLPPGGAGEKLFF
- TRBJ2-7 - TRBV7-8 TGTGCCAGCAGCTTAGATTACGAGCAGTACTTC CASSLDYEQYF
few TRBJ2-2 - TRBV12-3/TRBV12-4 TGTGCCAGCAGTCCGAGACCAGGGAAAACCGGGGAGCTGTTTTTT CASSPRPGKTGELFF
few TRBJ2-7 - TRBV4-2 TGTGCCAGCAGCCAAGGAGGGGGTAAGCAGTACTTC CASSQGGGKQYF
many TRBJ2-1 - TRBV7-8 TGTGCCAGCAGCTCCGGACCGAACGTCTACAATGAGCAGTTCTTC CASSSGPNVYNEQFF
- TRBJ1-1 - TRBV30 TGTGCCTTGAAGAACACTGAAGCTTTCTTT CALKNTEAFF
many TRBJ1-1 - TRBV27 TGTGCCAGCAGTTCCGGGTTCGACACTGAAGCTTTCTTT CASSSGFDTEAFF
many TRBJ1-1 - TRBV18 TGTGCCAGCTCACCTGGGATCGGGGGACGTTCTCTGTCGAACACTGAAGCTTTCTTT CASSPGIGGRSLSNTEAFF
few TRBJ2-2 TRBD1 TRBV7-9 TGTGCCAGCAGCTTATTCGGGACAGGGGATGGTTCCGGGGAGCTGTTTTTT CASSLFGTGDGSGELFF
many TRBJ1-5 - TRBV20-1 TGCAGTGCTATAGGACCGCCAAATCAGCCCCAGCATTTT CSAIGPPNQPQHF
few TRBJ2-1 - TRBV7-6 TGTGCCAGCAGCTTAGTTCCGAGGAATGAGCAGTTCTTC CASSLVPRNEQFF
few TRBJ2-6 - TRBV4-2 TGTGCCAGCAGCCTCGTGGGAGGAATGGGGGCCAACGTCCTGACTTTC CASSLVGGMGANVLTF
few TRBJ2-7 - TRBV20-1 TGCAGTGCTAGGGGGGGACCCAGTCCCTACGAGCAGTACTTC CSARGGPSPYEQYF
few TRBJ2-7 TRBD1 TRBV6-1 TGTGCCAGCAGTGAAGCAGACAGGGGGCTAATTTACGAGCAGTACTTC CASSEADRGLIYEQYF
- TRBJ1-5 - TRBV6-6 TGTGCCAGCAGATTGCGGGACACCCTATATAGCAATCAGCCCCAGCATTTT CASRLRDTLYSNQPQHF
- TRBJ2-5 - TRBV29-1 TGCAGCGTTGAAGGGGTAGAGGGATACGTCGAGACCCAGTACTTC CSVEGVEGYVETQYF
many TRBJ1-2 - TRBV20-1 TGCAGTGCTAGAGCGGCACACCACTATGGCTACACCTTC CSARAAHHYGYTF
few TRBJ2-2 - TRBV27 TGTGCCAGCAGTTTAGTCGCAGAGAACACCGGGGAGCTGTTTTTT CASSLVAENTGELFF
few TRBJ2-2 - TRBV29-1 TGCAGCGTTGAAGTTTACGGGAAGAACACCGGGGAGCTGTTTTTT CSVEVYGKNTGELFF
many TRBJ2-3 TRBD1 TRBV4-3 TGCGCCAGCAGCCAAGACCCGGACAGGGGGCGGGTAGATACGCAGTATTTT CASSQDPDRGRVDTQYF
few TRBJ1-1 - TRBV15 TGTGCCACCAGCAGTCCGGGCAGGGGAGCCACTGAAGCTTTCTTT CATSSPGRGATEAFF
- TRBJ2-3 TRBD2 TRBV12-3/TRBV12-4 TGTGCCAGCAGTTATCGCCGAAGCGGCGGGGGGCAGTATTTT CASSYRRSGGGQYF
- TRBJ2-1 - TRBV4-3 TGCGCCAGCAGCCAAGGTCAAGCAGGGGGGGATGAGCAGTTCTTC CASSQGQAGGDEQFF
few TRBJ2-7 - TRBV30 TGTGCCTGGAACGGGAAGGAGGCCTACGAGCAGTACTTC CAWNGKEAYEQYF
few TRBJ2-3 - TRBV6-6 TGTGCCAGCAGTTACTCGCCGGCTAGCACAGATACGCAGTATTTT CASSYSPASTDTQYF
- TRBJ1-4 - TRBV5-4 TGTGCCAGCAGCTCCGGACCTAATGAAAAACTGTTTTTT CASSSGPNEKLFF
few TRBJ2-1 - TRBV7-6 TGTGCCAGCAGCTTAGTTCAGGGTAGCTCCTACAATGAGCAGTTCTTC CASSLVQGSSYNEQFF
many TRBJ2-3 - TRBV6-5 TGTGCCAGCAGCCGGGGGACAGCCACAGATACGCAGTATTTT CASSRGTATDTQYF
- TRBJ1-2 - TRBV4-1 TGCGCCAGCAGCCAAGGACCCGGGGATGGCTACACCTTC CASSQGPGDGYTF
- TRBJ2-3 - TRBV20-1 TGCAGTGCTAGCGAGGGGGTGCTCACAGATACGCAGTATTTT CSASEGVLTDTQYF
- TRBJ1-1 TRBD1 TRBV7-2 TGTGCCAGCAGCCCTCGACAGGGAAGCACTGAAGCTTTCTTT CASSPRQGSTEAFF
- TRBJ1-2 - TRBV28 TGTGCCAGCAGTTATGGGCTCGGGGGGGCTCCTTCTAGCTATGGCTACACCTTC CASSYGLGGAPSSYGYTF
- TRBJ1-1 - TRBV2 TGTGCCAGCAGTGAGGGGGGTGAAGCTTTCTTT CASSEGGEAFF
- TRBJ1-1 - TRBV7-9 TGTGCCAGCAGCTCCACCGAGGCAGGTGGTAAAGCTTTCTTT CASSSTEAGGKAFF
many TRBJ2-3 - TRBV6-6 TGTGCCAGTTTAGGCTTTAGCCTTAGCACAGATACGCAGTATTTT CASLGFSLSTDTQYF
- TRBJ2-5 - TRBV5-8 TGTGCCAGCAGCTTGGGGCAGCCCGGTCGCCGAGAGACCCAGTACTTC CASSLGQPGRRETQYF
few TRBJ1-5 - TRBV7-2 TGTGCCAGCAGCCCCAGCCCAGGGGTCGGCAATCAGCCCCAGCATTTT CASSPSPGVGNQPQHF
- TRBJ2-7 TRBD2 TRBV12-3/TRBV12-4 TGTGCCAGCAGCCCCCCGGGAGGGATCGCCTACGAGCAGTACTTC CASSPPGGIAYEQYF
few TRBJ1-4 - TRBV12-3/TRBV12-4 TGTGCCAGCAGTTTCGGCCGGATTAATGAAAAACTGTTTTTT CASSFGRINEKLFF
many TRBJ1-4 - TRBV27 TGTGCCAGCAGTATATTGGCCCCCGGACAGCTCGTTAATGAAAAACTGTTTTTT CASSILAPGQLVNEKLFF
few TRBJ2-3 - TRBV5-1 TGCGCCAGCAGCCCGTCGCGTCTGGGGGGGACAAATACGCAGTATTTT CASSPSRLGGTNTQYF
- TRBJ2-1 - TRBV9 TGTGCCAGCAGCGTAGGTTTAGCATTAGGTCCCGACAATGAGCAGTTCTTC CASSVGLALGPDNEQFF
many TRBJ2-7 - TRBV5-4 TGTGCCAGCAGCTTACCCGGGATCTACGAGCAGTACTTC CASSLPGIYEQYF
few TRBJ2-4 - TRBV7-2 TGTGCCAGCAGCTTAGCAACAGGGAAAAACATTCAGTACTTC CASSLATGKNIQYF
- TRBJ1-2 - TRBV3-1 TGTGCCAGCAGCCAAGAGGGCGGACCCAACTATGGCTACACCTTC CASSQEGGPNYGYTF
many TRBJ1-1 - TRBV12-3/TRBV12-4 TGTGCCAGCTTTGAACAGCTCAACACTGAAGCTTTCTTT CASFEQLNTEAFF
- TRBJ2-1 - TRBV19 TGTGCCAGTAGCCATGGTGGGACAAGGTCGAACAATGAGCAGTTCTTC CASSHGGTRSNNEQFF
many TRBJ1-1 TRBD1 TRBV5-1 TGCGCCAGCAGCGCTGAGACAGGGGGCCCGTCTGCTTTCTTT CASSAETGGPSAFF
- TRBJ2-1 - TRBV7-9 TGTGCCAGCAGCCCGGACCGGAGCTCCTACAATGAGCAGTTCTTC CASSPDRSSYNEQFF
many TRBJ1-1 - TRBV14 TGTGCCAGCAGCCCCGCGGATCGCCCTTGGGAGACTGAAGCTTTCTTT CASSPADRPWETEAFF
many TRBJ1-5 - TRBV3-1 TGTGCCAGCAGCCAACAGGGGAGGAATCAGCCCCAGCATTTT CASSQQGRNQPQHF
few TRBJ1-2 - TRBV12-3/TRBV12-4 TGTGCCAGCGGCCTCCCCGACAGAGTCTATGGCTACACCTTC CASGLPDRVYGYTF
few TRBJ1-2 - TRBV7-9 TGTGCCAGCAGCTTCGGGGCGGATGGCTACACCTTC CASSFGADGYTF
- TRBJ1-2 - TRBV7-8 TGTGCCAGCAGCTCCCGGGGGCCAGGGAATTATGGCTACACCTTC CASSSRGPGNYGYTF